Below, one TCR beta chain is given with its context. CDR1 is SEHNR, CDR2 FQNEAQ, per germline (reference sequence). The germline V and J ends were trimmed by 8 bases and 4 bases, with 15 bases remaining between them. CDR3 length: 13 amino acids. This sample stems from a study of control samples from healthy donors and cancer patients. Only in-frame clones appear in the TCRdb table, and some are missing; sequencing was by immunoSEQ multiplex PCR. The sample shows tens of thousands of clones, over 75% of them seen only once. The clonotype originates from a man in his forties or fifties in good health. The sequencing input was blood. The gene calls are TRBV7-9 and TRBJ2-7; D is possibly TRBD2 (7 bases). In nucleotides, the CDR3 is TGTGCCAGCGGGAACGGGGGGCGATACGAGCAGTACTTC. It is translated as CASGNGGRYEQYF. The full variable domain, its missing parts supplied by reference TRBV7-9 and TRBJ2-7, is DTGVSQNPRHKITKRGQNVTFRCDPISEHNRLYWYRQTLGQGPEFLTYFQNEAQLEKSRLLSDRFSAERPKGSFSTLEIQRTEQGDSAMYLCASGNGGRYEQYFGPGTRLTVT.